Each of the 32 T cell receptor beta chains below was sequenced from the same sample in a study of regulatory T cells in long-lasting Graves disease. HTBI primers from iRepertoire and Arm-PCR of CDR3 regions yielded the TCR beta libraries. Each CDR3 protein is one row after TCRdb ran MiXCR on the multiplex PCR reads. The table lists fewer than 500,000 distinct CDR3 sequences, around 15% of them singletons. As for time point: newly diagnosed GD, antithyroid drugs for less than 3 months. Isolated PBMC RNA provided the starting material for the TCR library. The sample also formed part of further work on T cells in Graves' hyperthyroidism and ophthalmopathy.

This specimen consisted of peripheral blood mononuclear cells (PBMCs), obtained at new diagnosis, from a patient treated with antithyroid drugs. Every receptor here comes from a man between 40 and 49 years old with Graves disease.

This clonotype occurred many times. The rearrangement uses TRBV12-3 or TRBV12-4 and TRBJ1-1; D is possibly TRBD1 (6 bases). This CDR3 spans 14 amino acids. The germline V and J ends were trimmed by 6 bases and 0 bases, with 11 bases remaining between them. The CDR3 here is CASRSTGMNTEAFF. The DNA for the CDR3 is TGTGCCAGCAGGTCGACAGGCATGAACACTGAAGCTTTCTTT.

The CDR3 DNA sequence: TGTGCCAGCAGATTCCGTCGCGCGGGAGACAATGAGCAGTTCTTC. Protein: CASRFRRAGDNEQFF. The chain links TRBV28 to TRBJ2-1, with 7 bases that match TRBD2. Trimming at V came to 6 bases and at J to 5 bases, leaving 10 bases not matched to a gene. The CDR3 sequence is 15 residues long. In germline, CDR1 is MDHEN, CDR2 SYDVKM.

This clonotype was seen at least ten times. The CDR3 region is CASSLSREETQYF. For the CDR3, the DNA is TGTGCCAGCAGCTTAAGCAGGGAAGAGACCCAGTACTTC. The rearrangement joins TRBV7-2 to TRBJ2-5, with a weak D call TRBD1 (5 bases). Germline V gives CDR1 SGHTA, CDR2 FQGNSA. Deletions cut 2 bases from V and 3 bases from J, with 7 bases between. The CDR3 totals 13 residues.

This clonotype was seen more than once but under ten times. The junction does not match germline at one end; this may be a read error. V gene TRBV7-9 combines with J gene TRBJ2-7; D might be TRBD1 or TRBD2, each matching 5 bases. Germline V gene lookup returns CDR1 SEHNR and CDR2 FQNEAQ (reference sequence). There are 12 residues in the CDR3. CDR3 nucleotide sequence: TGTGCCAGCAGCTTAGGGACGGGACCCTTCACCTTC. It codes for CASSLGTGPFTF.

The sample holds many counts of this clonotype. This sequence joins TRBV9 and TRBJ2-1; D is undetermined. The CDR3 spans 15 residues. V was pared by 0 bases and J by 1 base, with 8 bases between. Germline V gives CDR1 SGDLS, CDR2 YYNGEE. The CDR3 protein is CASSVEAASYNEQFF. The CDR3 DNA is TGTGCCAGCAGCGTAGAGGCAGCGTCCTACAATGAGCAGTTCTTC.

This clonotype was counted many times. The CDR3 loop reads CASLAGGSYNEQFF. Here the CDR3 DNA reads TGTGCCTCCTTAGCGGGAGGGTCCTACAATGAGCAGTTCTTC. The chain uses TRBV6-1 and TRBJ2-1, with 11 bases that match TRBD2. CDR1 is MNHNS, CDR2 SASEGT, per germline. The V segment lost 11 bases and the J segment 1 base; nucleotides outside the gene matches: 4. This CDR3 comprises 14 residues.

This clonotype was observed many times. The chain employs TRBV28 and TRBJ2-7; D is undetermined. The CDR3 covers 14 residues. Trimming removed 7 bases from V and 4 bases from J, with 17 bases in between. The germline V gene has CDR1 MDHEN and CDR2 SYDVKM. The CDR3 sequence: CASTRNPGSYEQYF. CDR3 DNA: TGTGCCAGCACCCGAAACCCAGGATCATACGAGCAGTACTTC.

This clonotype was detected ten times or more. For the CDR3, the DNA is TGTGCCAGCAGCATAGACAGGGTATCCGGGGAGCTGTTTTTT. This codes for CASSIDRVSGELFF. The V gene is TRBV28, the J gene TRBJ2-2, with 7 bases aligning to TRBD1. This CDR3 contains 14 residues. CDR1 MDHEN and CDR2 SYDVKM come from the germline V gene. J gave up 6 bases and V 6 bases, and 7 bases lay outside the gene matches.

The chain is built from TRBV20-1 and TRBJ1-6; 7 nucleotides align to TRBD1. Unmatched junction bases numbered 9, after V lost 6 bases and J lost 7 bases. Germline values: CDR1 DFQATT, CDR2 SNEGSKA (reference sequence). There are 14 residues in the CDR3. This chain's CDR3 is CSATPTGSNSPLHF. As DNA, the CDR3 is TGCAGTGCCACACCGACAGGGTCCAATTCACCCCTCCACTTT.

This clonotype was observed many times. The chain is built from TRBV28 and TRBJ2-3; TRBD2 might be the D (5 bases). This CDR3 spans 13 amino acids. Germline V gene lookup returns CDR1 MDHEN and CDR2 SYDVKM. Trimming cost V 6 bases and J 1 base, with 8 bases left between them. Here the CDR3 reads CASRDFRTDTQYF. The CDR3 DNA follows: TGTGCCAGCAGGGACTTCCGCACAGATACGCAGTATTTT.

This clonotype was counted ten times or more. This CDR3 reads CSARVTVSTDTQYF. The CDR3 DNA sequence: TGCAGTGCTAGAGTAACGGTTAGCACAGATACGCAGTATTTT. The chain joins TRBV20-1 to TRBJ2-3, with D unresolved. The V gene's germline CDR1 is DFQATT and CDR2 SNEGSKA (reference sequence). V gave up 1 base and J gave up 0 bases, with 8 bases separating them. The CDR3 consists of 14 residues.

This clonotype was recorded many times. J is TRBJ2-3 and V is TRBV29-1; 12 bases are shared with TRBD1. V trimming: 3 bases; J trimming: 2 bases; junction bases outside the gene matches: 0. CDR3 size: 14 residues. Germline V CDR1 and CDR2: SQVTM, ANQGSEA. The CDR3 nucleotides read TGCAGCGTTGAGGGACAGGGGGCCACAGATACGCAGTATTTT. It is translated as CSVEGQGATDTQYF.

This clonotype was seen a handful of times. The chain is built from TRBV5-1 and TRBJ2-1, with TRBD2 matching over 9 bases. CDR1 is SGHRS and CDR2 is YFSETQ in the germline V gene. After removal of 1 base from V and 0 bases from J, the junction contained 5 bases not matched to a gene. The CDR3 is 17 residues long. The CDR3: CASSLWAGGSSYNEQFF. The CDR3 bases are TGCGCCAGCAGCTTGTGGGCGGGGGGGAGCTCCTACAATGAGCAGTTCTTC.

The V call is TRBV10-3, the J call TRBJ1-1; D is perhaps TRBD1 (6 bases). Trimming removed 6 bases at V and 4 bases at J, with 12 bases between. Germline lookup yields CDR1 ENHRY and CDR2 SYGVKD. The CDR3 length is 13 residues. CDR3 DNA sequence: TGTGCCATCAGCCCTCCAGGGGTCACTGAAGCTTTCTTT. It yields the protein CAISPPGVTEAFF.

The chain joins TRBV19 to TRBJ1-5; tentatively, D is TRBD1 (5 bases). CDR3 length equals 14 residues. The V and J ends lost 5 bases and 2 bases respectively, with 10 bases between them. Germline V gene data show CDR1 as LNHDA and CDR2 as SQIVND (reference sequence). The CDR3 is CASSASRGNQPQHF. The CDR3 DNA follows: TGTGCCAGTAGTGCCAGCAGGGGCAATCAGCCCCAGCATTTT.

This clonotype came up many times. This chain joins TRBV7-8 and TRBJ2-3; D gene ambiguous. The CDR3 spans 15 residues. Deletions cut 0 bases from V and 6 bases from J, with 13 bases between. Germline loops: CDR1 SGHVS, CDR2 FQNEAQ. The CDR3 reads CASSLAGSLLDTQYF. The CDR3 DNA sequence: TGTGCCAGCAGCTTAGCGGGATCCCTGTTGGATACGCAGTATTTT.

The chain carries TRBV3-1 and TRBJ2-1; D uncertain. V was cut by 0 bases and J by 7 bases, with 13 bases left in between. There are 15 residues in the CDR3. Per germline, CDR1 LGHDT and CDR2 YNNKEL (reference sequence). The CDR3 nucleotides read TGTGCCAGCAGCCAAGATCTCCTAGTAGGGAATGAGCAGTTCTTC. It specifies CASSQDLLVGNEQFF.

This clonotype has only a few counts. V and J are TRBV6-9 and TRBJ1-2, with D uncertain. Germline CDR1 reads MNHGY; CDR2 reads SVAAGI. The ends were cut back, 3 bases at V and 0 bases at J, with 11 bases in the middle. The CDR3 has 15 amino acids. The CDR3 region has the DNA TGTGCCAGCAGTTACTCAGGCAGCTCTAACTATGGCTACACCTTC. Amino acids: CASSYSGSSNYGYTF.

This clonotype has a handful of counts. The CDR3 reads CASSYQSNYGYTF. In nucleotides, the CDR3 is TGTGCCAGCAGTTATCAGTCCAACTATGGCTACACCTTC. The chain recombines TRBV6-5 with TRBJ1-2; no reliable D call. Per germline, CDR1 MNHEY and CDR2 SVGAGI. Trimming pared 3 bases from V and 2 bases from J, leaving 7 bases between. This CDR3 is built from 13 residues.

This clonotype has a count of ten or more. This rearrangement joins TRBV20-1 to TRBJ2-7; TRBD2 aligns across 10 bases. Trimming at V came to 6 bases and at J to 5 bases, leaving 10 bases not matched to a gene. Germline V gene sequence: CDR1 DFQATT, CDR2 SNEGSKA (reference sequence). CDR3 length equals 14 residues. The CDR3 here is CSASLAGASDEQYF. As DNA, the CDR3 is TGCAGTGCAAGCCTAGCGGGAGCTTCTGACGAGCAGTACTTC.

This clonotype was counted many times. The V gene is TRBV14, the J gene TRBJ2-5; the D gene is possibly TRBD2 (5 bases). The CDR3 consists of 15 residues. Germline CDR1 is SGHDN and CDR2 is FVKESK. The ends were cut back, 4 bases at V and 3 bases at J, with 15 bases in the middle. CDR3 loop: CASSPLSALEETQYF. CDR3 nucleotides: TGTGCCAGCAGCCCGCTTAGCGCCCTGGAAGAGACCCAGTACTTC.

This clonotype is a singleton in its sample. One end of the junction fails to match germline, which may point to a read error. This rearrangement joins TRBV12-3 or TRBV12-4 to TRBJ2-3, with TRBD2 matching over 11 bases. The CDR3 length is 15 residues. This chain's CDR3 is CASSRTSGSTYTQYF. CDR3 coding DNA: TGTGCCAGCAGTCGTACTAGCGGGAGCACATATACGCAGTATTTT.

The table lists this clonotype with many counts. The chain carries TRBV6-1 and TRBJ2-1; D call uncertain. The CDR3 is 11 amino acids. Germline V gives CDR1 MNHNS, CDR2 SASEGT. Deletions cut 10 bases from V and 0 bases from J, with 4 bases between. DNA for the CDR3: TGTGCCACCTCCTCCTACAATGAGCAGTTCTTC. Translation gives CATSSYNEQFF.

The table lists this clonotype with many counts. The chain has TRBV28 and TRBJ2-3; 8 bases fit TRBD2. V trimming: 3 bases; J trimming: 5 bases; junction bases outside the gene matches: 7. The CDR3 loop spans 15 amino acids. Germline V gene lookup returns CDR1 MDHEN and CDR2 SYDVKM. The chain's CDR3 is CASSFGGSGIDTQYF. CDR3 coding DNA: TGTGCCAGCAGTTTTGGTGGTAGCGGGATAGATACGCAGTATTTT.

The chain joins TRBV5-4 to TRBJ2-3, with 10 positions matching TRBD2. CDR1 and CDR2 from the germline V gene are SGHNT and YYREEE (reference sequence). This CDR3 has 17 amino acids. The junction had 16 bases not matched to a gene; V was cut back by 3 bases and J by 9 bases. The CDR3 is CASSSGGQAGGPGTQYF. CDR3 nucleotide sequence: TGTGCCAGCAGCTCCGGGGGACAAGCGGGAGGGCCGGGGACGCAGTATTTT.

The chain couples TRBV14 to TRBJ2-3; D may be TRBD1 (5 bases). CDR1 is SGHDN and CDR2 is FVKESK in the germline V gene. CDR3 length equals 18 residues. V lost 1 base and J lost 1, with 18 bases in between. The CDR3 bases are TGTGCCAGCAGCCAAGGCGCGAAGACTGGGGCGGGCACAGATACGCAGTATTTT. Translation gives CASSQGAKTGAGTDTQYF. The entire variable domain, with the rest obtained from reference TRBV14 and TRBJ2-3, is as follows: EAGVTQFPSHSVIEKGQTVTLRCDPISGHDNLYWYRRVMGKEIKFLLHFVKESKQDESGMPNNRFLAERTGGTYSTLKVQPAELEDSGVYFCASSQGAKTGAGTDTQYFGPGTRLTVL.

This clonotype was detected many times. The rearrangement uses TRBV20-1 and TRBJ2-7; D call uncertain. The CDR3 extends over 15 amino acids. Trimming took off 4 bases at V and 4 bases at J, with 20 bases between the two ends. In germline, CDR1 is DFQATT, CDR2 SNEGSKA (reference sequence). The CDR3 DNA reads TGCAGTGCTACCGTTCCTATGGCGGCGGCTTACGAGCAGTACTTC. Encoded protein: CSATVPMAAAYEQYF.

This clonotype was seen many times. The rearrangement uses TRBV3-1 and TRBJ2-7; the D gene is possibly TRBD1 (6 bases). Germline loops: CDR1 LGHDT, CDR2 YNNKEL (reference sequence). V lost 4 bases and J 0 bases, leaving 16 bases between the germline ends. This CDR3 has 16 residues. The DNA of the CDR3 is TGTGCCAGCAGCCCAACTACAGGGAAAAGCTCCTACGAGCAGTACTTC. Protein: CASSPTTGKSSYEQYF.

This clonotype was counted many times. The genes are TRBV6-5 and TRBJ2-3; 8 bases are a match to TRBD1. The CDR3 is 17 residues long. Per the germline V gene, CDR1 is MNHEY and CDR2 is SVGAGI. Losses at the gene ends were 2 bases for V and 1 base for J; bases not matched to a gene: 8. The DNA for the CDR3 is TGTGCCAGCAGTTACCGGAGGACAGGGTTGGGCACAGATACGCAGTATTTT. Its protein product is CASSYRRTGLGTDTQYF.

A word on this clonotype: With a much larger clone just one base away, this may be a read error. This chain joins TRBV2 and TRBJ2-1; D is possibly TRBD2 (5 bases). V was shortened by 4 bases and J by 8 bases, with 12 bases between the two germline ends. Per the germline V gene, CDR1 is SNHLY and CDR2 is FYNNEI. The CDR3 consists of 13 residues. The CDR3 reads CASSGPSWDEQFF. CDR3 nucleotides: TGTGCCAGCAGTGGACCTAGCTGGGATGAGCAGTTCTTC.

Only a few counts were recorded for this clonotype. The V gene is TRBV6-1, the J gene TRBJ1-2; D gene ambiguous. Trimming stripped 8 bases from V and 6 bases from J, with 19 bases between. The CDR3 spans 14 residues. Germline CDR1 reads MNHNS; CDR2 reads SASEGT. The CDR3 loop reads CASRPSGGFNGYTF. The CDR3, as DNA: TGTGCCAGCCGACCGTCAGGAGGGTTTAATGGCTACACCTTC.

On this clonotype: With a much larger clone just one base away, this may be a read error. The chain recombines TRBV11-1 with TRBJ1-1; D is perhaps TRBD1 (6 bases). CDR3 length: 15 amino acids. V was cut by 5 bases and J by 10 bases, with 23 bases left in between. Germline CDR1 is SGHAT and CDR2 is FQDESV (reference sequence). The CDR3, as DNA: TGTGCCAGCAGCCCAATACAGGGAAGAAGTGGAACAGCTTTCTTT. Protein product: CASSPIQGRSGTAFF.